This T cell receptor (beta chain) came from a study of regulatory T cells in long-lasting Graves disease. Stated time point: newly diagnosed GD, antithyroid drugs for less than 3 months. After RNA was extracted from PBMCs, the TCR library was made from it. Relying on iRepertoire HTBI primers and Arm-PCR of CDR3 regions, the team built TCR beta libraries. TCRdb reanalysed the multiplex PCR reads using MiXCR and keeps one entry per CDR3 protein. The data show roughly 320,000 distinct CDR3 sequences, approximately 16% seen once. Germline CDR1 and CDR2: SGHAT and FQNNGV. V shed 3 bases and J shed 7 bases, with 13 bases lying between them. This CDR3 is built from 15 residues. Only a few counts were recorded for this clonotype. This sample was shared with a second study, whose subject was T cells in Graves' hyperthyroidism and ophthalmopathy.

The sequence was obtained from a man aged 40-55 years with Graves disease. Sequenced here: peripheral blood mononuclear cells (PBMCs), sampled at new diagnosis, from a patient treated with antithyroid drugs. The J gene is TRBJ1-6, the V gene TRBV11-2; D possibly corresponds to TRBD1 (5 bases). The CDR3, as DNA: TGTGCCAGCAGCTTTGCCCCCCGGGGGAATTCACCCCTCCACTTT. Translated: CASSFAPRGNSPLHF.